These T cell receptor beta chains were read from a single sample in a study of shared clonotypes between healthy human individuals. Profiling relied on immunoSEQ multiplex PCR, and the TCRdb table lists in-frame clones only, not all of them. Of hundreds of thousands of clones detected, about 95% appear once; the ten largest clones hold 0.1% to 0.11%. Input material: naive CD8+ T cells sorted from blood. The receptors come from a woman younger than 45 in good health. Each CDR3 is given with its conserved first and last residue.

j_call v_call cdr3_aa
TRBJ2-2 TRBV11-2 CASTQGGPGELFF
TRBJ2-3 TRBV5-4 CASSFGGAAPDTQYF
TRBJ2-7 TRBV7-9 CASSSGTSGSPYEQYF
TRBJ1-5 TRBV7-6 CASSQVRSQHF
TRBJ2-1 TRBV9 CASSPLAENEQFF
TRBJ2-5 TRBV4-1 CASSHTPGLAGVGETQYF
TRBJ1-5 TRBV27 CASSEGTAVNQPQHF
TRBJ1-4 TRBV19 CASSIGDSPRRGEKLFF
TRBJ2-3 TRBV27 CASSRVLASGTDTQYF
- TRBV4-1 CASSPSYLGTPSYEQYF
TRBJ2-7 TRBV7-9 CASTLPYTDEQYF
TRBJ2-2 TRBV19 CASSPLSRGLYAGELFF
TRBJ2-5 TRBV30 CAWKPGFSGETQYF
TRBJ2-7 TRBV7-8 CASRPRLAGDNEQYF
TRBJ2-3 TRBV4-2 CASSQEWGLGGSSWGTDTQYF
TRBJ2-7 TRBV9 CASSVSGTSGYEQYF
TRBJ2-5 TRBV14 CASSQTGGRETQYF
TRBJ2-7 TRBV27 CASSAGRTAYEQYF
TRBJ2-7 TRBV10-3 CAISDQSRGYEQYF
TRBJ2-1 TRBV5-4 CASSSDGSYNEQFF
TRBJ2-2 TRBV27 CASSFTAGAPPGELFF
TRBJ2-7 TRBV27 CASSPWPGQGWEQYF
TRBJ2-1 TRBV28 CASSFRQGADEQFF
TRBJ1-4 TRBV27 CASSPSRSPNEKLFF
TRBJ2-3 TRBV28 CASSFFGRDTDTQYF
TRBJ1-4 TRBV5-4 CASSRDREPLNEKLFF
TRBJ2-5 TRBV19 CASMGETQYF
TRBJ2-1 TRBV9 CASSVGSSGSHEQFF
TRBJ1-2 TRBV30 CAWVTAPVPHHGYTF
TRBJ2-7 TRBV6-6 CASSYGGESSYEQYF
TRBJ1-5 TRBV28 CASSFLVSNQPQHF
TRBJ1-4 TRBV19 CASSRDGATNEKLFF
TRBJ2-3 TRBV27 CASFGLDTQYF
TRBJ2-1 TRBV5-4 CASSVTPSEQFF
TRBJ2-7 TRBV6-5 CASSYLEGDEQYF
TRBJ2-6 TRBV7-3 CASSVSGANVLTF
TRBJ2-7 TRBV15 CATSREYGTGDYEQYF
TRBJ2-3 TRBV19 CASSASGRADTQYF
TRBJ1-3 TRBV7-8 CASSPSRPSGGLFGNTIYF
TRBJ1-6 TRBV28 CASSFPTGTGRERYNSPLHF
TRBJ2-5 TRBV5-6 CASSLVGTGQETQYF
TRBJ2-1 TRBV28 CASSFPTFLGQNNEQFF
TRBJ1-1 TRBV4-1 CASSQTMAEAFF
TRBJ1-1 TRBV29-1 CSGLQGYTEAFF
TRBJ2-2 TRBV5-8 CASSLGRAGELFF
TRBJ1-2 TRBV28 CASSFLGQAGYGYTF
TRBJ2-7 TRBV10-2 CASSESYEQYF
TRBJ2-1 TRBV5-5 CASTIADGAYNEQFF
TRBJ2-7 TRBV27 CASSSRDSSSSYEQYF
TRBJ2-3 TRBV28 CASSQAADTQYF
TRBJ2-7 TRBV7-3 CASSESPSGRSYEQYF
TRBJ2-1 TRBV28 CASSFLAAYNEQFF
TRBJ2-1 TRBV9 CASSFSGSANEQFF